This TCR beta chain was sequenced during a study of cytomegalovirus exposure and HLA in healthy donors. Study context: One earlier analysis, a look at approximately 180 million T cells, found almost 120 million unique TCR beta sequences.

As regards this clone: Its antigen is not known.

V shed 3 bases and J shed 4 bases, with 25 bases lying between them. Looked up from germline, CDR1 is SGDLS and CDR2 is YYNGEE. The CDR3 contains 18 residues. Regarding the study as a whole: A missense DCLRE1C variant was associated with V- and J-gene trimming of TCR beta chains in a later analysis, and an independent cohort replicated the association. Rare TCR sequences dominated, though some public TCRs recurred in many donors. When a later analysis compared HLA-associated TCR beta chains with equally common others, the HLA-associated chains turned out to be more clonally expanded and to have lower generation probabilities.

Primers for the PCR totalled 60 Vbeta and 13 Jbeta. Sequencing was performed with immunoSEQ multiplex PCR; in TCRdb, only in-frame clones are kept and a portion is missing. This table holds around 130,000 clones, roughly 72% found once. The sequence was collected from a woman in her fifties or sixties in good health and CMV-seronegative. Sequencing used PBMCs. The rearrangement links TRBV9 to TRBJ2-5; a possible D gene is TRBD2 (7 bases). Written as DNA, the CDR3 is TGTGCCAGCAGCGACCACCTGGGGGCGGGAGTACGAGGAGAGACCCAGTACTTC. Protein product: CASSDHLGAGVRGETQYF. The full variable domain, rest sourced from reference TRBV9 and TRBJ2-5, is DSGVTQTPKHLITATGQRVTLRCSPRSGDLSVYWYQQSLDQGLQFLIQYYNGEERAKGNILERFSAQQFPDLHSELNLSSLELGDSALYFCASSDHLGAGVRGETQYFGPGTRLLVL.